This T cell receptor beta chain appears in the sequencing data of a study of blood T cell repertoires in COVID-19. As for the study in general: Spain, Italy and the United States supplied samples that represented acute and convalescent COVID-19.

The CDR3 has 14 residues. V was clipped by 6 bases and J by 1 base; unmatched bases: 5. CDR1 is SQVTM, CDR2 ANQGSEA, per germline. Original data processing: Counts of nucleated cells, estimated from reference gene primer amplification, were obtained. Using immunoSEQ multiplex PCR, the repertoire was profiled, and TCRdb retains in-frame clones only, with some absent. V and J calls and clone size are as listed in that table; D and trimming were resolved from the DNA. Of about 98,000 clones listed, 86% are singletons. Sequencing was performed on peripheral blood. The chain employs TRBV29-1 and TRBJ2-2; TRBD1 agrees at 7 bases. The sequence was collected from a man aged 50-59 years with acute or convalescent COVID-19. Here the CDR3 reads CSVARDRNTGELFF. In nucleotides, the CDR3 is TGCAGCGTCGCCCGGGACAGGAACACCGGGGAGCTGTTTTTT.